This TCR beta chain was obtained from a study of blood T cell repertoires in COVID-19. With respect to this clone: One end of the junction is discordant with germline, which a read error may explain. The same CDR3 can be traced to other DNA sequences in this sample.

Germline V lookup: CDR1 GTSNPN, CDR2 SVGIG (reference sequence). The CDR3 length is 12 residues. Original processing notes: Counts of nucleated cells, estimated from reference gene primer amplification, were obtained. TCRdb keeps only in-frame clones here, not all; method: immunoSEQ multiplex PCR. Clonal size and the V and J genes are those of that table, whereas D and trimming came from the DNA. The repertoire has some 300,000 clones, around 92% of them found once; the top ten carry roughly 2.9%. In terms of age and location, participants ranged from about 18 to 95 years and lived in roughly 22 US areas.

The rearrangement uses TRBV30 and TRBJ1-6, with no clear D. This TCR came from a woman in her 50s who had been exposed to COVID-19. The specimen was PBMCs or T cells enriched from blood (not recorded which). The CDR3 bases are TGCGCCTGGACCACCCCTACCTCACCCCTCCACTTT. It encodes CAWTTPTSPLHF. Complete variable domain (other parts from reference TRBV30 and TRBJ1-6): SQTIHQWPATLVQPVGSPLSLECTVEGTSNPNLYWYRQAAGRGLQLLFYSVGIGQISSEVPQNLSASRPQDRQFILSSKKLLLSDSGFYLCAWTTPTSPLHFGNGTRLTVT.